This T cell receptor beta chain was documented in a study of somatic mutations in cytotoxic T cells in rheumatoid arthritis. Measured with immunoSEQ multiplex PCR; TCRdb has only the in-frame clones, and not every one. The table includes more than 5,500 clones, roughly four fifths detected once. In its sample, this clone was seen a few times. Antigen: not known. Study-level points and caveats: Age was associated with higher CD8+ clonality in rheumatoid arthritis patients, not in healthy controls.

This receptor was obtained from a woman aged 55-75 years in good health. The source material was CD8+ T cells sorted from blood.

The CDR3 bases are TGTGCCAGCAGCTTTTCAGGGTTGGGCGAAAAACTGTTTTTT. Translated: CASSFSGLGEKLFF. The J gene is TRBJ1-4, the V gene TRBV7-9, with D possibly TRBD1 on 5 matching bases. Between the trimmed V and J ends, which lost 3 bases and 8 bases, there was a span of 13 bases. The CDR3 is made up of 14 amino acids. From germline, CDR1 is SEHNR and CDR2 FQNEAQ (reference sequence).